This T cell receptor (beta chain) was found in a study of blood T cell repertoires in COVID-19. Germline lookup yields CDR1 SGDLS and CDR2 YYNGEE. V shed 2 bases and J 0 bases; nucleotides not matched to a gene: 8. The CDR3 is 17 amino acids. Allocation to cohorts depended on clinical history reported by the participants. Original methodology: Estimates of nucleated cell counts were drawn from the amplification of reference gene primers. Assay: immunoSEQ multiplex PCR; the TCRdb copy retains only in-frame clones and omits some. V and J calls and clone size are as listed in that table; D and trimming were resolved from the DNA. The sample has about 240,000 clones; 86% are singletons.

The chain has TRBV9 and TRBJ2-3; 8 bases match TRBD2. This clonotype was sampled from a woman in her thirties or forties with acute COVID-19. Input material: PBMCs or T cells enriched from blood (not recorded which). The CDR3 DNA reads as TGTGCCAGCAGCGTTTCCGGACTAGCAGTTAGCACAGATACGCAGTATTTT. This gives the protein CASSVSGLAVSTDTQYF.